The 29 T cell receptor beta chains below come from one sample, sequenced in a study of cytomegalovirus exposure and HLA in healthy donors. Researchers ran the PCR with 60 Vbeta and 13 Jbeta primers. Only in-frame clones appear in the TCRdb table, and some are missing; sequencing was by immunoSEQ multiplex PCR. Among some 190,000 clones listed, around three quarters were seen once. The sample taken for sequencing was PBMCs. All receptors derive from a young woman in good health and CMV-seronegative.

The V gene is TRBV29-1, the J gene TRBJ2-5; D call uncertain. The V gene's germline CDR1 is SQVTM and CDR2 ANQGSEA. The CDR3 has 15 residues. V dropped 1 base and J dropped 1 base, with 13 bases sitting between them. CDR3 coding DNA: TGCAGCGTTGAAGCGGCGGTCTGGCCCCAAGAGACCCAGTACTTC. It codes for CSVEAAVWPQETQYF.

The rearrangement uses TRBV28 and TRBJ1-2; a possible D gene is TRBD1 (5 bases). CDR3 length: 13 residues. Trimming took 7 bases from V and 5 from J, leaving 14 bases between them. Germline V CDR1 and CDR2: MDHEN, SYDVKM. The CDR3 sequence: CASTGEVGYGYTF. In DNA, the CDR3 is TGTGCCAGCACGGGGGAGGTGGGATATGGCTACACCTTC.

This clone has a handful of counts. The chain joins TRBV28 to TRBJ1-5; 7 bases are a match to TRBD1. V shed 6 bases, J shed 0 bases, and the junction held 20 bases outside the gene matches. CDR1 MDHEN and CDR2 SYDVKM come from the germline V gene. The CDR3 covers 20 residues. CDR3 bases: TGTGCCAGCAGGCGATACAGGGGAAGCGTATCTAAAAATAGCAATCAGCCCCAGCATTTT. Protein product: CASRRYRGSVSKNSNQPQHF.

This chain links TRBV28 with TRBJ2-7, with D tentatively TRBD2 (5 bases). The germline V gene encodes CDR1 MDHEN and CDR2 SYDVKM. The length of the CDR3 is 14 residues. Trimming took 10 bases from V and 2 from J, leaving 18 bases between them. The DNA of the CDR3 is TGTGCCACCTTTAAGAGGGCCTCAGCCTACGAGCAGTACTTC. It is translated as CATFKRASAYEQYF. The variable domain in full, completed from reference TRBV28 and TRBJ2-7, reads DVKVTQSSRYLVKRTGEKVFLECVQDMDHENMFWYRQDPGLGLRLIYFSYDVKMKEKGDIPEGYSVSREKKERFSLILESASTNQTSMYLCATFKRASAYEQYFGPGTRLTVT.

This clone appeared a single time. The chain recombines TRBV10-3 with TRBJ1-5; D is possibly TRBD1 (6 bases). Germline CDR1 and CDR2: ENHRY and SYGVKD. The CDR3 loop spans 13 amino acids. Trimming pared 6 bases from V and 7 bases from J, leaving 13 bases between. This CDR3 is CAISTGPVQPQHF. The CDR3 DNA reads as TGTGCCATCAGCACAGGGCCGGTCCAGCCCCAGCATTTT.

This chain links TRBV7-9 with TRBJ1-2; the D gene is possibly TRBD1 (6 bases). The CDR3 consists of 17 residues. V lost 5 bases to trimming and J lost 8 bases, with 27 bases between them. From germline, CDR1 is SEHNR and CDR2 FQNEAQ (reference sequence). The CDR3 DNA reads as TGTGCCAGCAGCCCGACAGTCTTTTCGATTACAGGGAGAGGCTACACCTTC. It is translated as CASSPTVFSITGRGYTF.

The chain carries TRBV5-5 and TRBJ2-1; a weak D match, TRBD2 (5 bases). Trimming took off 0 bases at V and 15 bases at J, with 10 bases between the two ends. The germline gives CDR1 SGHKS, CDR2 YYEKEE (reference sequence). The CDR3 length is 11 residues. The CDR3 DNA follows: TGTGCCAGCAGCTTGGCCGGGGAGAGGTTCTTC. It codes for CASSLAGERFF. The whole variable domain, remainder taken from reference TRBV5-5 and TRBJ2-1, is DAGVTQSPTHLIKTRGQQVTLRCSPISGHKSVSWYQQVLGQGPQFIFQYYEKEERGRGNFPDRFSARQFPNYSSELNVNALLLGDSALYLCASSLAGERFFGPGTRLTVL.

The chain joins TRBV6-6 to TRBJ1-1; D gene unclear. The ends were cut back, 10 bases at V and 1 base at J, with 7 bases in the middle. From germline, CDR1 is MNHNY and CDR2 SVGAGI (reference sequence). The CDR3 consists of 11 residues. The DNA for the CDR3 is TGTGCCACCCAGCGGAACACTGAAGCTTTCTTT. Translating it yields CATQRNTEAFF.

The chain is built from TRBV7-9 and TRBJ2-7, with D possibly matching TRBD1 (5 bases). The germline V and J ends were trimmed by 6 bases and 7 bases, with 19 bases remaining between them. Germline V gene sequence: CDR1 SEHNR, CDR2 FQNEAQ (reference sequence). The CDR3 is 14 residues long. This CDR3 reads CASSLGKGVGEQYF. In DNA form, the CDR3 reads TGTGCCAGCAGTCTAGGGAAAGGGGTGGGTGAGCAGTACTTC.

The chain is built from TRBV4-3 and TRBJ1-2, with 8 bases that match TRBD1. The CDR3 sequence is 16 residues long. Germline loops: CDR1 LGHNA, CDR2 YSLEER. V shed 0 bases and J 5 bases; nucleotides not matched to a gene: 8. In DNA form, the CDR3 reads TGCGCCAGCAGCCAAGACCTAGGACAGGGATCGTATGGCTACACCTTC. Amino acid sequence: CASSQDLGQGSYGYTF.

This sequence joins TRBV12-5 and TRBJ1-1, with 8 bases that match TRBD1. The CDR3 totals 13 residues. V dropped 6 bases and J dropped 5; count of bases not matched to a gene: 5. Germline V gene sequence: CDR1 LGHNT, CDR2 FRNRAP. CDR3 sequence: CASGDTGGTEAFF. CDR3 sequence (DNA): TGTGCTAGTGGAGATACAGGGGGGACTGAAGCTTTCTTT.

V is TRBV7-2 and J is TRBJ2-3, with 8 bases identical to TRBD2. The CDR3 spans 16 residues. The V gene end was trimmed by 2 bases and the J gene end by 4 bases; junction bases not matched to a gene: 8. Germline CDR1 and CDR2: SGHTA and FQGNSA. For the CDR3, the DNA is TGTGCCAGCAGCTTATTTCCGGGAGGGGGGGCAGATACGCAGTATTTT. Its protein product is CASSLFPGGGADTQYF. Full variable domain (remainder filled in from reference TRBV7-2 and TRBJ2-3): GAGVSQSPSNKVTEKGKDVELRCDPISGHTALYWYRQSLGQGLEFLIYFQGNSAPDKSGLPSDRFSAERTGGSVSTLTIQRTQQEDSAVYLCASSLFPGGGADTQYFGPGTRLTVL.

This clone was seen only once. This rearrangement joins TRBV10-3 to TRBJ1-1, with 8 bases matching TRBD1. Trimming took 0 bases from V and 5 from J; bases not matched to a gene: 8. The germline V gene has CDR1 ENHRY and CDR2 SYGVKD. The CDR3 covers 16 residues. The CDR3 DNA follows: TGTGCCATCAGTGAGTCTCAGGGGGCAAATAATACTGAAGCTTTCTTT. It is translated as CAISESQGANNTEAFF.

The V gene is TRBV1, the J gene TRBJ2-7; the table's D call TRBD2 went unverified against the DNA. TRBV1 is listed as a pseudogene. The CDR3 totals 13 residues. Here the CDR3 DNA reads TGCACCAGCGACGAGGGAAATTCGGCCGAGCAGTACTTC. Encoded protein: CTSDEGNSAEQYF.

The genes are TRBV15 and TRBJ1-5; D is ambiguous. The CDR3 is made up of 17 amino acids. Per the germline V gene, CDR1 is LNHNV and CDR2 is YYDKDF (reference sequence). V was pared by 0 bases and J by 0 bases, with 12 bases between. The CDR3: CATSRDTSLSSNQPQHF. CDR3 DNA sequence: TGTGCCACCAGCAGAGATACTTCCTTGTCTAGCAATCAGCCCCAGCATTTT.

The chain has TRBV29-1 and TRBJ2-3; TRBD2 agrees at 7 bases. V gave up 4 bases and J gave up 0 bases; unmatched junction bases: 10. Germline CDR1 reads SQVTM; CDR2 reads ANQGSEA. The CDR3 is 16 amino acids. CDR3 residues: CSVGGGDPLSTDTQYF. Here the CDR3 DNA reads TGCAGCGTTGGGGGGGGTGATCCTCTTAGCACAGATACGCAGTATTTT.

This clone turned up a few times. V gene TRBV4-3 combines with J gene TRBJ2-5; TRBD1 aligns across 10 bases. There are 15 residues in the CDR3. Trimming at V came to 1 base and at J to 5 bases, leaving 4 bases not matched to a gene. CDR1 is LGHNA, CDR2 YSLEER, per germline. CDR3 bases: TGCGCCAGCAGCCAAGGGGACAGGGGTCGGGAGACCCAGTACTTC. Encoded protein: CASSQGDRGRETQYF.

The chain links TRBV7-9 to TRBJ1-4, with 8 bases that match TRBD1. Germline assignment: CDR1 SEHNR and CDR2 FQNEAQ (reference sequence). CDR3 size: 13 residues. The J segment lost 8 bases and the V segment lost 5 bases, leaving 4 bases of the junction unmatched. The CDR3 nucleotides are TGTGCCAGCAGCCCTGGACAGGGAGAAAAACTGTTTTTT. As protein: CASSPGQGEKLFF.

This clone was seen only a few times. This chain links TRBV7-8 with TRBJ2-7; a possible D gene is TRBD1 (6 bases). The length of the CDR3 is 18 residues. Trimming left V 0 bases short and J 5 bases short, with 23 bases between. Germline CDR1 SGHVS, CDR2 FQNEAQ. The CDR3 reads CASSLAIPWDMKLHEQYF. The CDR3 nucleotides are TGTGCCAGCAGCTTAGCTATACCATGGGACATGAAACTCCACGAGCAGTACTTC.

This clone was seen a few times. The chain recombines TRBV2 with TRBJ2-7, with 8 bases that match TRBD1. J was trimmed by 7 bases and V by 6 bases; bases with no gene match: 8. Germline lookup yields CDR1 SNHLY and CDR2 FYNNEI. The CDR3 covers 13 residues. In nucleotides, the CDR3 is TGTGCCAGCAGGGCGACAGGGGTCGATGAGCAGTACTTC. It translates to CASRATGVDEQYF.

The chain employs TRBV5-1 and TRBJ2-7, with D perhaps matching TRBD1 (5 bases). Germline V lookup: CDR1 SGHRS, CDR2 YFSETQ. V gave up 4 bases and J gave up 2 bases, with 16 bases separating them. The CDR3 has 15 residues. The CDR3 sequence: CASSPSSGQAYEQYF. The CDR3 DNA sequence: TGCGCCAGCAGCCCAAGTTCCGGACAAGCCTACGAGCAGTACTTC. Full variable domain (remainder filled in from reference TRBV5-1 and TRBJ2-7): KAGVTQTPRYLIKTRGQQVTLSCSPISGHRSVSWYQQTPGQGLQFLFEYFSETQRNKGNFPGRFSGRQFSNSRSEMNVSTLELGDSALYLCASSPSSGQAYEQYFGPGTRLTVT.

The CDR3: CASSTGQLNTEAFF. As DNA, the CDR3 is TGTGCCAGCAGTACAGGACAGCTGAACACTGAAGCTTTCTTT. The rearrangement uses TRBV28 and TRBJ1-1, with D tentatively TRBD1 (6 bases). The V gene lost 5 bases and the J gene lost 0 bases, with 10 bases spanning the gap. Germline-derived CDR1 and CDR2 are MDHEN and SYDVKM. CDR3 size: 14 residues.

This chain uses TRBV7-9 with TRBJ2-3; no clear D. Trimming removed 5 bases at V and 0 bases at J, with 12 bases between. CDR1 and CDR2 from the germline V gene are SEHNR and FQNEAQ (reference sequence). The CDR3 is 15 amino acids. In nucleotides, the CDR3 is TGTGCCAGCAGCCCAAGTGCGTGGAGCACAGATACGCAGTATTTT. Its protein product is CASSPSAWSTDTQYF.

The CDR3 DNA sequence: TGTGCCAGCAGTTTGGACAGCCTCACTGAAGCTTTCTTT. Translation gives CASSLDSLTEAFF. The chain uses TRBV6-6 and TRBJ1-1; a possible D gene is TRBD1 (6 bases). V was pared by 4 bases and J by 4 bases, with 10 bases between. This CDR3 region has 13 residues. Germline V gene data show CDR1 as MNHNY and CDR2 as SVGAGI (reference sequence).

Here the CDR3 reads CASSQGGWDSPLHF. The CDR3 nucleotides read TGCGCCAGCAGCCAAGGAGGGTGGGATTCACCCCTCCACTTT. The rearrangement joins TRBV4-3 to TRBJ1-6; D unclear. V lost 1 base, J lost 8 bases, and 9 bases lay in between. The germline CDR1 and CDR2 sequences are LGHNA and YSLEER. This CDR3 comprises 14 residues.

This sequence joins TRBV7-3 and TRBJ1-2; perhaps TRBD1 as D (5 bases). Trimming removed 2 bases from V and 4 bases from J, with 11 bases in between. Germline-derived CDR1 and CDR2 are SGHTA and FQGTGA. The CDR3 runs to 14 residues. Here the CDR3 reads CASSLGPRVYGYTF. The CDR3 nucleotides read TGTGCCAGCAGCTTAGGGCCCAGGGTCTATGGCTACACCTTC.

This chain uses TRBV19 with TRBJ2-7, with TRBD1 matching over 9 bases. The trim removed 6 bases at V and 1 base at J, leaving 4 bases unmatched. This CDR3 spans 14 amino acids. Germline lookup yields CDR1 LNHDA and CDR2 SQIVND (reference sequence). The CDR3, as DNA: TGTGCCAGTAGACCGGGACAGGGATCCTACGAGCAGTACTTC. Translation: CASRPGQGSYEQYF.

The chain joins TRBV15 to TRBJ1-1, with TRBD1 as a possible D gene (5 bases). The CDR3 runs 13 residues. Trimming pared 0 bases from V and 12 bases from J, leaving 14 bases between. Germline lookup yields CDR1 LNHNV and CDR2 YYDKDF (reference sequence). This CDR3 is CATSRERGSRTFF. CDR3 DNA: TGTGCCACCAGCAGAGAAAGGGGTAGCAGGACTTTCTTT.

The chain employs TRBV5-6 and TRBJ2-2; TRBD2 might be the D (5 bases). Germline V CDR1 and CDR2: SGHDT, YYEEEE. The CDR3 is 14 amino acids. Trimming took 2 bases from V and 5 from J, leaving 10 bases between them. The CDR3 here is CASSFFAGTGELFF. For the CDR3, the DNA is TGTGCCAGCAGCTTTTTTGCGGGTACCGGGGAGCTGTTTTTT. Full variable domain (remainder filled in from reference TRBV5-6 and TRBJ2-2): DAGVTQSPTHLIKTRGQQVTLRCSPKSGHDTVSWYQQALGQGPQFIFQYYEEEERQRGNFPDRFSGHQFPNYSSELNVNALLLGDSALYLCASSFFAGTGELFFGEGSRLTVL.